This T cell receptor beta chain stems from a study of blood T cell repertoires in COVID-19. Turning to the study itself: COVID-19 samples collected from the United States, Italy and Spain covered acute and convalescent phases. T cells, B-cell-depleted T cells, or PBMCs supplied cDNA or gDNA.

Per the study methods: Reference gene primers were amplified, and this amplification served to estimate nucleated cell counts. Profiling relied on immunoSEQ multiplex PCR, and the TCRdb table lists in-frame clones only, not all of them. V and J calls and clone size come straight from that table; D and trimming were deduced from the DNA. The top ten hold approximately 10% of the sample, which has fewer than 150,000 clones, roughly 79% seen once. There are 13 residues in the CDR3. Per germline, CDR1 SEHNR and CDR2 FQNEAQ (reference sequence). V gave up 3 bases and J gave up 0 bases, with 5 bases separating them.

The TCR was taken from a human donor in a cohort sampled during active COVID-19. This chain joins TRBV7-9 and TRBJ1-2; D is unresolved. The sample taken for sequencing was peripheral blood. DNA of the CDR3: TGTGCCAGCAGCTTCGGAGCTAACTATGGCTACACCTTC. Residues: CASSFGANYGYTF.